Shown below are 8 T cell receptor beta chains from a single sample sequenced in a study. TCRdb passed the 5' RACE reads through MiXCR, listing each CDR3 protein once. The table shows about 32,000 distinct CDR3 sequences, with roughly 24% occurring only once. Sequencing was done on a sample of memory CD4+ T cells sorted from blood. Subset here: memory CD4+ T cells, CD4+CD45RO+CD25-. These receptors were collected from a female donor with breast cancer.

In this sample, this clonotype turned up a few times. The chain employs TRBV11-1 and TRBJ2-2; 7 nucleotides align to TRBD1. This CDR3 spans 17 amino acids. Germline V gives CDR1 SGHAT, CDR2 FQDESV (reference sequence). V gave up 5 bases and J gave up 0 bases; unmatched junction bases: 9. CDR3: CASSHHRTGPNTGELFF. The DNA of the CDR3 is TGTGCCAGCAGCCACCATAGGACAGGCCCGAACACCGGGGAGCTGTTTTTT.

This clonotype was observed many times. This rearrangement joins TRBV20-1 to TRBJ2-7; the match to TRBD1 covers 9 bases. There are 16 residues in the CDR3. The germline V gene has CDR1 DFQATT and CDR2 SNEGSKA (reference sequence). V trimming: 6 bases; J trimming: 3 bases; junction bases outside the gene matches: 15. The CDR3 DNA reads TGCAGTGCCGATGGGGGAAACCGGGACAGGGACTACGAGCAGTACTTC. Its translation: CSADGGNRDRDYEQYF.

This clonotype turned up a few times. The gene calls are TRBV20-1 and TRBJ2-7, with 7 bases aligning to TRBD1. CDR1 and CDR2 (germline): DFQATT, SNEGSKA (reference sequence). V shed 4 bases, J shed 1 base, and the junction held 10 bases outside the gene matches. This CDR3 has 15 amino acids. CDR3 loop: CSATPSKGASYEQYF. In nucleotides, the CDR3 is TGCAGTGCTACACCTTCCAAGGGGGCTTCCTACGAGCAGTACTTC.

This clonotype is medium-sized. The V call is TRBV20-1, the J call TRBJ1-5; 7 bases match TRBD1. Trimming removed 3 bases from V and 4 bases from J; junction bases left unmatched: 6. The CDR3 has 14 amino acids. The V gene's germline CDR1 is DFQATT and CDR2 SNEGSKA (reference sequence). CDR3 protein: CSARRDSINQPQHF. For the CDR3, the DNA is TGCAGTGCTAGGCGGGACAGCATTAATCAGCCCCAGCATTTT.

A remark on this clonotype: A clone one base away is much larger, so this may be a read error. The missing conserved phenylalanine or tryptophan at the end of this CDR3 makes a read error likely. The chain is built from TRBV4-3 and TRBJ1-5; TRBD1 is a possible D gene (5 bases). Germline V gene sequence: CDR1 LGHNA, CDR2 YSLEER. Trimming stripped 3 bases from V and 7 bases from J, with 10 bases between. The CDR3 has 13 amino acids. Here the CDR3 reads CASSHPGQQPQHL. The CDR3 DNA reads TGCGCCAGCAGCCATCCAGGGCAGCAGCCCCAGCATCTT.

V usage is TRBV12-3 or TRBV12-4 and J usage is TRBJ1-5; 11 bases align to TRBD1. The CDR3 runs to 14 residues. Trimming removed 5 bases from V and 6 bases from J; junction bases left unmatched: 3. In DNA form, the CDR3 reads TGTGCCAGCAGTCCCGGACAGGGGGCTCAGCCCCAGCATTTT. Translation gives CASSPGQGAQPQHF.

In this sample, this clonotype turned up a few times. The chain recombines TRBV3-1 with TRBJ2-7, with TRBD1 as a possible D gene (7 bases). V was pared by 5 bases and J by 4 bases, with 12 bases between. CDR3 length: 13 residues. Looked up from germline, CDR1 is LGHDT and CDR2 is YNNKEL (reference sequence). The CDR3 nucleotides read TGTGCCAGCAGCGCGGGACAGAGATACGAGCAGTACTTC. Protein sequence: CASSAGQRYEQYF.

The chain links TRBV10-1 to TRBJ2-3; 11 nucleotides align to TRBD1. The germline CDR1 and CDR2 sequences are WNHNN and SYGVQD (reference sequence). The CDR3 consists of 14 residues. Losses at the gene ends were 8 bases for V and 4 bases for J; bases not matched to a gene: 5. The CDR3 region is CASQDRGPPDTQYF. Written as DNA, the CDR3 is TGCGCCAGCCAGGACAGGGGGCCCCCAGATACGCAGTATTTT.